This T cell receptor beta chain was obtained from a study of blood T cell repertoires in COVID-19. CDR1 and CDR2 (germline): SGHTS, YDEGEE. V was clipped by 4 bases and J by 2 bases, with 16 bases between them. There are 16 residues in the CDR3. Generated by immunoSEQ multiplex PCR, the TCRdb table keeps only in-frame clones and is missing some. The sample carries 200,000 to 250,000 clones, 83% recorded once. This clonotype was obtained from a woman aged 45-60 years who had been exposed to COVID-19. The chain links TRBV5-8 to TRBJ2-1; tentatively, D is TRBD1 (6 bases). Sample: PBMCs or T cells enriched from blood (not recorded which). This chain's CDR3 is CASSTSTGRAYNEQFF. Written as DNA, the CDR3 is TGTGCCAGCAGCACGTCGACAGGCCGGGCCTACAATGAGCAGTTCTTC.